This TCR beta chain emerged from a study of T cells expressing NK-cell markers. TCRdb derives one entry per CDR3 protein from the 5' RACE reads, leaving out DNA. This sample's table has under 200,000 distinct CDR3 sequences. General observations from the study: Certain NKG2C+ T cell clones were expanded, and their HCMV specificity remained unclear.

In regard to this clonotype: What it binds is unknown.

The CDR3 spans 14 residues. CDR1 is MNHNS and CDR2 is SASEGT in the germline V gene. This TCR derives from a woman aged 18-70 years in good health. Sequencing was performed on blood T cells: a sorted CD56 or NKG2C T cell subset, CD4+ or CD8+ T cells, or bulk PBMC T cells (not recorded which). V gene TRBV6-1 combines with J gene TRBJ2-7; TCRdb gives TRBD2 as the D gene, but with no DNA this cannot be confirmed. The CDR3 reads CASSSSSRGYEQYF.